These 23 T cell receptor beta chains originate from one sample sequenced in a study of blood T cells in healthy people across ages. A second about 6 to 12 cycle PCR used barcoded and J-beta primers. TCRdb independently ran MiXCR on the 5' RACE reads; one entry per CDR3 protein. This repertoire shows about 780,000 distinct CDR3 sequences, 35% to 60% found once; its top ten account for 15% to 20%. The sequencing input was blood. The receptors derive from an elderly man in good health.

This clonotype was seen just once. The V and J genes are TRBV7-8 and TRBJ2-3; no clear D. V dropped 2 bases and J dropped 2 bases, with 11 bases sitting between them. Per germline, CDR1 SGHVS and CDR2 FQNEAQ. The CDR3 is made up of 15 amino acids. The CDR3 sequence is CASSLMAGYTDTQYF. The CDR3, as DNA: TGTGCCAGCAGCTTAATGGCAGGCTACACAGATACGCAGTATTTT.

The genes are TRBV20-1 and TRBJ2-7; no clear D. The DNA end favors TRBJ2-5, so the J call may be wrong. CDR1 is DFQATT and CDR2 is SNEGSKA in the germline V gene (reference sequence). This CDR3 spans 11 amino acids. DNA for the CDR3: TGCAGTGCTAGTCGTTTCCGGACCCAGTACTTC. Its translation is CSASRFRTQYF.

The sample holds one count of this clonotype. Since a much larger clone is just one base distant, this may be a read error. The chain couples TRBV10-3 to TRBJ2-1, with 10 bases aligning to TRBD1. Per germline, CDR1 ENHRY and CDR2 SYGVKD. The CDR3 is made up of 14 amino acids. This CDR3 reads CAVSPGQGHNEQFF. The CDR3 DNA reads as TGTGCCGTCAGCCCGGGACAGGGGCACAATGAGCAGTTCTTC.

The chain uses TRBV2 and TRBJ2-4; D is ambiguous. This CDR3 spans 13 amino acids. V dropped 7 bases and J dropped 1 base, with 8 bases sitting between them. CDR1 is SNHLY, CDR2 FYNNEI, per germline. CDR3 sequence reads: CASTNRAKNIQYF. The CDR3 region has the DNA TGTGCCAGCACTAACCGGGCCAAAAACATTCAGTACTTC.

The chain recombines TRBV29-1 with TRBJ1-1; TRBD1 agrees at 8 bases. The CDR3 consists of 13 residues. Trimming cost V 7 bases and J 5 bases; bases outside gene matches: 9. Germline V gene data show CDR1 as SQVTM and CDR2 as ANQGSEA. As DNA, the CDR3 is TGCAGCGGGAGGACAGGGAGCCTAACTGAAGCTTTCTTT. Protein: CSGRTGSLTEAFF.

The chain couples TRBV20-1 to TRBJ2-5; D is tentatively TRBD1 or TRBD2 (6 bases each). The assigned J gene may be wrong: the sequence end matches TRBJ2-1 better. CDR3 size: 15 residues. CDR1 is DFQATT, CDR2 SNEGSKA, per germline (reference sequence). The CDR3 spells CSASPGAGTQETQFF. The CDR3 DNA is TGCAGTGCTTCCCCGGGGGCAGGGACTCAAGAGACCCAGTTCTTC.

The table lists this clonotype with many counts. The chain carries TRBV12-3 or TRBV12-4 and TRBJ2-7; 8 bases map to TRBD2. The CDR3 has 16 residues. Trimming removed 0 bases from V and 0 bases from J; junction bases left unmatched: 4. CDR3 coding DNA: TGTGCCAGCAGTTTAGCCGGGGGGGGCGGCTCCTACGAGCAGTACTTC. Translated, it gives CASSLAGGGGSYEQYF.

The chain recombines TRBV20-1 with TRBJ2-1, with 13 bases identical to TRBD2. Trimming cost V 5 bases and J 7 bases; bases outside gene matches: 8. The CDR3 is 15 residues long. Germline V lookup: CDR1 DFQATT, CDR2 SNEGSKA (reference sequence). The CDR3: CSAQGLAGVVNEQFF. The DNA for the CDR3 is TGCAGTGCTCAAGGACTAGCGGGAGTAGTGAATGAGCAGTTCTTC.

This chain links TRBV7-3 with TRBJ2-1; 10 nucleotides align to TRBD2. The CDR3 is made up of 17 amino acids. The trim removed 3 bases at V and 2 bases at J, leaving 7 bases unmatched. In germline, CDR1 is SGHTA, CDR2 FQGTGA. The CDR3 region has the DNA TGTGCCAGCAGCTTGGACGGAACTAGCGGGGCCTACAATGAGCAGTTCTTC. Translation: CASSLDGTSGAYNEQFF.

The chain employs TRBV29-1 and TRBJ2-5, with D possibly being TRBD1 or TRBD2 (5 bases each). Deletions cut 4 bases from V and 2 bases from J, with 14 bases between. Per the germline V gene, CDR1 is SQVTM and CDR2 is ANQGSEA. The CDR3 covers 14 residues. For the CDR3, the DNA is TGCAGCGTTGGTGGCCCTGGGGGACAAGAGACCCAGTACTTC. Amino acid sequence: CSVGGPGGQETQYF.

Here the CDR3 DNA reads TGTGCCAGCAGCTTAGTAGGACTAGCGGGATCTGAGACCCAGTACTTC. It is translated as CASSLVGLAGSETQYF. This chain uses TRBV7-2 with TRBJ2-5, with TRBD2 matching 12 bases. This CDR3 comprises 16 residues. In germline, CDR1 is SGHTA, CDR2 FQGNSA. The ends lost 1 base at V and 5 bases at J; junction bases unmatched: 5.

V and J are TRBV6-5 and TRBJ1-4; possible D gene TRBD1, 5 bases. The germline CDR1 and CDR2 sequences are MNHEY and SVGAGI. The CDR3 has 16 amino acids. V lost 5 bases and J 3 bases, leaving 16 bases between the germline ends. The DNA of the CDR3 is TGTGCCAGCAGTCAGACCCGGAGGGGTTCTAATGAAAAACTGTTTTTT. Encoded protein: CASSQTRRGSNEKLFF.

The chain couples TRBV20-1 to TRBJ1-6; 8 nucleotides agree with TRBD1. Germline lookup yields CDR1 DFQATT and CDR2 SNEGSKA (reference sequence). Trimming removed 1 base from V and 7 bases from J; junction bases left unmatched: 6. The CDR3 extends over 15 amino acids. CDR3 coding DNA: TGCAGTGCTAGAGGCTTTGGACAGGGAAATTCACCCCTCCACTTT. Translating it yields CSARGFGQGNSPLHF.

The gene calls are TRBV24-1 and TRBJ2-3; D is undetermined. The CDR3 is made up of 12 amino acids. In germline, CDR1 is KGHDR, CDR2 SFDVKD. Trimming removed 10 bases from V and 6 bases from J, with 13 bases in between. CDR3 DNA sequence: TGTGCCACAATACTTAAGAGTGATACGCAGTATTTT. Protein product: CATILKSDTQYF.

In its sample, this clonotype was seen a few times. The chain recombines TRBV3-1 with TRBJ2-2; D is ambiguous. With 4 bases removed from V and 2 bases from J, the gap between germline ends came to 14 bases. CDR1 is LGHDT and CDR2 is YNNKEL in the germline V gene (reference sequence). This CDR3 is 16 amino acids long. CDR3 in amino acids: CASSLRMMSNTGELFF. DNA of the CDR3: TGTGCCAGCAGCCTTCGAATGATGTCTAACACCGGGGAGCTGTTTTTT. The full variable domain, completed using reference TRBV3-1 and TRBJ2-2, is DTAVSQTPKYLVTQMGNDKSIKCEQNLGHDTMYWYKQDSKKFLKIMFSYNNKELIINETVPNRFSPKSPDKAHLNLHINSLELGDSAVYFCASSLRMMSNTGELFFGEGSRLTVL.

The chain has TRBV9 and TRBJ2-5, with D perhaps TRBD1 or TRBD2 (5 bases each). The ends were cut back, 3 bases at V and 5 bases at J, with 14 bases in the middle. The CDR3 has 14 amino acids. Per germline, CDR1 SGDLS and CDR2 YYNGEE. In nucleotides, the CDR3 is TGTGCCAGCAGCGCCCGGTCCGGGGACGAGACCCAGTACTTC. This encodes CASSARSGDETQYF.

The chain recombines TRBV9 with TRBJ2-1; 8 bases match TRBD1. Germline V gene data show CDR1 as SGDLS and CDR2 as YYNGEE. V trimming: 0 bases; J trimming: 8 bases; junction bases outside the gene matches: 7. The CDR3 covers 15 residues. Written as DNA, the CDR3 is TGTGCCAGCAGCGTAGAATGGACAGGGAGACATGAGCAGTTCTTC. Residues: CASSVEWTGRHEQFF.

This clonotype was seen a handful of times. The chain recombines TRBV28 with TRBJ2-7; D could derive from TRBD1 or TRBD2 (5 bases each). The better agreement between TRBJ2-5 and the DNA end casts doubt on the J call. This CDR3 region has 15 residues. The V gene's germline CDR1 is MDHEN and CDR2 SYDVKM. The CDR3 sequence is CASSPGPSLRETQYF. The CDR3 DNA reads as TGTGCCAGCAGTCCGGGACCGTCTCTCAGGGAGACCCAGTACTTC.

This clonotype was counted only a few times. The genes are TRBV20-1 and TRBJ2-4; D gene ambiguous. Near its end, the DNA agrees better with TRBJ2-7, so the J call may be wrong. The CDR3 extends over 10 amino acids. The germline V gene encodes CDR1 DFQATT and CDR2 SNEGSKA (reference sequence). CDR3 coding DNA: TGCAGTGCGGCGATCTACGAGCAGTACTTC. Amino acids: CSAAIYEQYF.

A remark on this clonotype: This could be a read error, since a much larger clone is one nucleotide away. The chain employs TRBV4-3 and TRBJ2-3; D is perhaps TRBD1 (7 bases). The CDR3 runs to 16 residues. Germline V gene data show CDR1 as LGHNA and CDR2 as YSLEER. The chain's CDR3 is CASSQDLQGGTDTRYF. CDR3 nucleotide sequence: TGCGCCAGCAGCCAAGATTTGCAGGGGGGAACCGATACGCGGTATTTT.

V usage is TRBV5-6 and J usage is TRBJ2-2, with D unclear. The germline CDR1 and CDR2 sequences are SGHDT and YYEEEE. V was cut by 3 bases and J by 6 bases, with 15 bases left in between. The CDR3 length is 15 residues. The CDR3 spells CASSWDSFRPGELFF. In nucleotides, the CDR3 is TGTGCCAGCAGCTGGGATAGCTTTCGTCCCGGGGAGCTGTTTTTT.

There are a few counts of this clonotype. The chain uses TRBV7-9 and TRBJ2-1; D is uncertain. Germline loops: CDR1 SEHNR, CDR2 FQNEAQ (reference sequence). Trimming stripped 4 bases from V and 0 bases from J, with 10 bases between. CDR3 length: 15 amino acids. CDR3 loop: CASSSKRNSYNEQFF. The CDR3 coding sequence is TGTGCCAGCAGCTCAAAGAGGAACTCCTACAATGAGCAGTTCTTC.

The J gene is TRBJ2-1, the V gene TRBV4-2, with TRBD2 matching over 9 bases. The CDR3 is 14 residues long. Losses at the gene ends were 6 bases for V and 6 bases for J; bases not matched to a gene: 6. Germline V gene sequence: CDR1 LGHNA, CDR2 YNFKEQ. The CDR3 DNA follows: TGTGCCAGCAGAGTAGCGGGAGACTGCAATGAGCAGTTCTTC. This encodes CASRVAGDCNEQFF.